The 18 T cell receptor beta chains below come from one sample, sequenced in a study of blood T cell repertoires in COVID-19. TCRdb's table, derived via immunoSEQ multiplex PCR, lists solely in-frame clones and lacks some. Of approximately 110,000 clones detected, 84% appear once; the ten largest clones hold roughly 6.5%. Sequencing was done on a sample of peripheral blood. These receptor sequences come from a woman between 50 and 59 years old with acute or convalescent COVID-19.

This clone was observed once. The rearrangement joins TRBV5-5 to TRBJ1-5, with a weak D call TRBD1 (6 bases). The CDR3 runs 15 residues. CDR1 and CDR2 from the germline V gene are SGHKS and YYEKEE (reference sequence). The V end lost 3 bases, the J end lost 4 bases, and 14 bases lay between the germline ends. CDR3 sequence reads: CASSYGGARNQPQHF. As DNA, the CDR3 is TGTGCCAGCAGCTACGGGGGGGCACGAAATCAGCCCCAGCATTTT. The variable domain in full, with the rest retrieved from reference TRBV5-5 and TRBJ1-5, is DAGVTQSPTHLIKTRGQQVTLRCSPISGHKSVSWYQQVLGQGPQFIFQYYEKEERGRGNFPDRFSARQFPNYSSELNVNALLLGDSALYLCASSYGGARNQPQHFGDGTRLSIL.

V usage is TRBV5-1 and J usage is TRBJ1-2; D is unresolved. The CDR3 covers 15 residues. The germline V gene has CDR1 SGHRS and CDR2 YFSETQ. Trimming removed 4 bases at V and 6 bases at J, with 19 bases between. Here the CDR3 reads CASSITYPEGDGYTF. DNA for the CDR3: TGCGCCAGCAGCATAACTTATCCGGAGGGCGATGGCTACACCTTC.

This chain links TRBV5-1 with TRBJ1-2, with D perhaps TRBD1 (5 bases). Germline values: CDR1 SGHRS, CDR2 YFSETQ. With 2 bases removed from V and 4 bases from J, the gap between germline ends came to 24 bases. The length of the CDR3 is 18 residues. The CDR3 loop is CASSLGATVPLTPYGYTF. In DNA, the CDR3 is TGCGCCAGCAGCTTAGGGGCTACGGTACCCCTAACACCCTATGGCTACACCTTC.

The rearrangement joins TRBV11-2 to TRBJ1-2, with 7 bases fitting TRBD1. V dropped 5 bases and J dropped 2; count of bases not matched to a gene: 2. Germline CDR1 reads SGHAT; CDR2 reads FQNNGV. The CDR3 totals 13 residues. CDR3: CASSPDRNYGYTF. The DNA of the CDR3 is TGTGCCAGCAGCCCGGACAGGAACTATGGCTACACCTTC.

This clone was recorded a few times. CDR3 sequence reads: CASSRGTGYEQYF. CDR3 nucleotides: TGTGCCAGCAGCCGCGGGACAGGTTACGAGCAGTACTTC. This chain connects TRBV3-1 (or the pseudogene TRBV3-2) to TRBJ2-7, with 8 nucleotides matching TRBD1. The CDR3 extends over 13 amino acids. The ends lost 4 bases at V and 4 bases at J; junction bases unmatched: 3. The germline V gene has CDR1 LGHDT and CDR2 YNNKEL (reference sequence).

The chain is built from TRBV5-1 and TRBJ1-1; D unresolved. V was pared by 1 base and J by 5 bases, with 12 bases between. The CDR3 has 14 residues. The germline gives CDR1 SGHRS, CDR2 YFSETQ. The CDR3 nucleotides read TGCGCCAGCAGCTTGAGTTTGGAGTATACTGAAGCTTTCTTT. This sequence encodes CASSLSLEYTEAFF.

This clone came up a few times. V is TRBV28 and J is TRBJ1-2; maybe TRBD1 (6 bases). The CDR3 is made up of 16 amino acids. V lost 4 bases to trimming and J lost 0 bases, with 15 bases between them. In germline, CDR1 is MDHEN, CDR2 SYDVKM. For the CDR3, the DNA is TGTGCCAGCAGTTCTAATCTACAGGGAGCTAACTATGGCTACACCTTC. Amino acid sequence: CASSSNLQGANYGYTF.

The rearrangement uses TRBV5-5 and TRBJ1-2; D uncertain. This CDR3 is built from 13 residues. Germline lookup yields CDR1 SGHKS and CDR2 YYEKEE (reference sequence). The V gene lost 0 bases and the J gene lost 8 bases, with 11 bases spanning the gap. DNA of the CDR3: TGTGCCAGCAGCTTGGCGGCGGACTTGGGCTACACCTTC. Amino acids: CASSLAADLGYTF. Combining the CDR3 with reference TRBV5-5 and TRBJ1-2 gives the whole variable domain DAGVTQSPTHLIKTRGQQVTLRCSPISGHKSVSWYQQVLGQGPQFIFQYYEKEERGRGNFPDRFSARQFPNYSSELNVNALLLGDSALYLCASSLAADLGYTFGSGTRLTVV.

The chain joins TRBV3-1 (or the pseudogene TRBV3-2) to TRBJ1-3, with D unclear. V lost 1 base, J lost 6 bases, and 7 bases lay in between. CDR1 and CDR2 from the germline V gene are LGHDT and YNNKEL (reference sequence). The CDR3 loop spans 13 amino acids. Here the CDR3 DNA reads TGTGCCAGCAGCCAAGGCAGATCAAACACCATATATTTT. Amino acids: CASSQGRSNTIYF.

The gene calls are TRBV24-1 and TRBJ1-3; the match to TRBD1 covers 8 bases. Germline V lookup: CDR1 KGHDR, CDR2 SFDVKD. J gave up 0 bases and V 4 bases, and 7 bases lay outside the gene matches. This CDR3 spans 17 amino acids. CDR3 nucleotide sequence: TGTGCCACCAGTGACCCCGGACAGGGAGACTCTGGAAACACCATATATTTT. It codes for CATSDPGQGDSGNTIYF.

The CDR3 sequence is CASSLADRGVLKQYF. The CDR3 DNA is TGTGCCAGCAGCCTTGCCGACAGGGGGGTTCTAAAGCAGTACTTC. This sequence joins TRBV7-9 and TRBJ2-7, with 9 bases matching TRBD1. The CDR3 covers 15 residues. Germline assignment: CDR1 SEHNR and CDR2 FQNEAQ (reference sequence). The ends lost 5 bases at V and 8 bases at J; junction bases unmatched: 13.

The rearrangement joins TRBV5-4 to TRBJ2-1; 10 bases are shared with TRBD1. Germline V gene data show CDR1 as SGHNT and CDR2 as YYREEE (reference sequence). This CDR3 contains 15 residues. J gave up 7 bases and V 1 base, and 5 bases lay outside the gene matches. The CDR3 here is CASSLPGQGKNEQFF. The DNA for the CDR3 is TGTGCCAGCAGCTTGCCGGGACAGGGGAAAAATGAGCAGTTCTTC.

The chain is built from TRBV2 and TRBJ2-7; maybe TRBD2 (7 bases). The CDR3 sequence is 14 residues long. V lost 6 bases to trimming and J lost 3 bases, with 15 bases between them. The germline V gene has CDR1 SNHLY and CDR2 FYNNEI. CDR3 DNA sequence: TGTGCCAGCAGGAGGGGGGGTTTGATCTACGAGCAGTACTTC. Protein sequence: CASRRGGLIYEQYF.

This clone was seen a handful of times. The V call is TRBV9, the J call TRBJ1-2; no firm D call. The CDR3 extends over 13 amino acids. Per germline, CDR1 SGDLS and CDR2 YYNGEE. V was cut by 4 bases and J by 6 bases, with 13 bases left in between. The CDR3 DNA reads TGTGCCAGCAGCCCACGGGAAGGACATGGCTACACCTTC. Amino acids: CASSPREGHGYTF.

The chain couples TRBV6-4 to TRBJ1-6; 8 nucleotides match TRBD1. The CDR3 sequence is 22 residues long. After removal of 2 bases from V and 4 bases from J, the junction contained 22 bases not matched to a gene. Germline V gene sequence: CDR1 MRHNA, CDR2 SNTAGT. DNA of the CDR3: TGTGCCAGCAGTGACACTGAGCTTAGGACAGGGTCTTTCCAGAAATATAATTCACCCCTCCACTTT. Protein sequence: CASSDTELRTGSFQKYNSPLHF.

The sample holds a few counts of this clone. The V gene is TRBV12-3 or TRBV12-4, the J gene TRBJ1-2; 9 nucleotides match TRBD1. The CDR3 has 13 amino acids. Unmatched junction bases numbered 5, after V lost 5 bases and J lost 7 bases. The CDR3 loop reads CASSGDRASGYTF. The DNA for the CDR3 is TGTGCCAGCAGTGGGGACAGGGCGTCTGGCTACACCTTC.

This rearrangement joins TRBV5-1 to TRBJ1-2; 9 nucleotides line up with TRBD1. This CDR3 comprises 19 residues. Germline values: CDR1 SGHRS, CDR2 YFSETQ. V shed 0 bases and J 4 bases; nucleotides not matched to a gene: 16. In DNA, the CDR3 is TGCGCCAGCAGCTTGGTTGGAGGGACAGGGTCTTTAAGTCTCTATGGCTACACCTTC. Translated, it gives CASSLVGGTGSLSLYGYTF.

This chain uses TRBV5-4 with TRBJ2-5; TRBD2 matches at 8 bases. The germline V gene encodes CDR1 SGHNT and CDR2 YYREEE (reference sequence). The CDR3 spans 15 residues. V dropped 0 bases and J dropped 6; count of bases not matched to a gene: 7. The CDR3 DNA follows: TGTGCCAGCAGCTTGGATGGTAGCGGGGTGAAGACCCAGTACTTC. As protein: CASSLDGSGVKTQYF.